Listed here are 9 T cell receptor beta chains from one sample, sequenced in a study of blood T cell repertoires in COVID-19. Assay: immunoSEQ multiplex PCR; the TCRdb copy retains only in-frame clones and omits some. The sample includes about 480,000 clones, roughly 87% of them seen just once. Specimen: PBMCs or T cells enriched from blood (not recorded which). These receptors were obtained from a woman younger than 35 with acute COVID-19.

The CDR3 loop is CAWSVNNGLYGYTF. In nucleotides, the CDR3 is TGTGCCTGGAGTGTAAACAACGGACTCTATGGCTACACCTTC. The rearrangement joins TRBV30 to TRBJ1-2; D is unresolved. This CDR3 is built from 14 residues. Trimming took off 0 bases at V and 4 bases at J, with 12 bases between the two ends. The V gene's germline CDR1 is GTSNPN and CDR2 SVGIG (reference sequence).

This chain uses TRBV9 with TRBJ2-1; 7 bases align to TRBD2. The CDR3 is 16 amino acids. J lost 6 bases, V lost 4 bases, and 13 bases had no gene match. The germline CDR1 and CDR2 sequences are SGDLS and YYNGEE. CDR3 sequence reads: CASSQTSGLGGNEQFF. The DNA of the CDR3 is TGTGCCAGCAGCCAAACCTCTGGACTAGGAGGCAATGAGCAGTTCTTC.

The genes are TRBV28 and TRBJ2-7; D might be TRBD1 (5 bases). Deletions cut 7 bases from V and 5 bases from J, with 24 bases between. Germline V gene data show CDR1 as MDHEN and CDR2 as SYDVKM. The CDR3 totals 16 residues. For the CDR3, the DNA is TGTGCCAGCACCACCGTCTATAGGGGTTCCCGACACGAGCAGTACTTC. This encodes CASTTVYRGSRHEQYF.

The chain links TRBV29-1 to TRBJ2-1; 11 nucleotides match TRBD2. V lost 6 bases and J lost 3; bases outside the gene matches: 7. The germline gives CDR1 SQVTM, CDR2 ANQGSEA. This CDR3 contains 15 residues. This CDR3 reads CSVNSGGAFYNEQFF. CDR3 sequence (DNA): TGCAGCGTCAATAGCGGGGGGGCCTTCTACAATGAGCAGTTCTTC.

This chain links TRBV7-9 with TRBJ2-7; D might be TRBD2 (5 bases). The CDR3 contains 14 residues. V was pared by 1 base and J by 7 bases, with 14 bases between. Germline CDR1 SEHNR, CDR2 FQNEAQ (reference sequence). The CDR3 DNA reads as TGTGCCAGCAGCTTAGTACAAGTCCGGGGAGAGCAGTACTTC. Its protein product is CASSLVQVRGEQYF.

The V call is TRBV2, the J call TRBJ1-5; weak D call: TRBD1 (6 bases). This CDR3 comprises 13 residues. Trimming shortened V by 8 bases and J by 5 bases, and 13 bases separated the two germline ends. Germline lookup yields CDR1 SNHLY and CDR2 FYNNEI. This CDR3 is CASLRDTHQPQHF. CDR3 in DNA: TGTGCCAGCTTACGGGACACTCATCAGCCCCAGCATTTT.

The rearrangement links TRBV12-3 or TRBV12-4 to TRBJ1-4; 9 bases fit TRBD1. Losses at the gene ends were 5 bases for V and 8 bases for J; bases not matched to a gene: 3. The CDR3 length is 13 residues. CDR3 nucleotides: TGTGCCAGCAGTATGGACAGGGGCGAAAAACTGTTTTTT. Its translation: CASSMDRGEKLFF.

This chain uses TRBV19 with TRBJ2-5; TRBD1 agrees at 9 bases. The CDR3 extends over 13 amino acids. Germline V gene data show CDR1 as LNHDA and CDR2 as SQIVND (reference sequence). V shed 6 bases, J shed 4 bases, and the junction held 3 bases outside the gene matches. The CDR3 DNA reads TGTGCCAGTAGACAGGGGGCTGGAGAGACCCAGTACTTC. Translation gives CASRQGAGETQYF.

The chain uses TRBV11-2 and TRBJ2-1, with TRBD1 identical over 7 bases. This CDR3 has 16 residues. After removal of 2 bases from V and 3 bases from J, the junction contained 7 bases not matched to a gene. CDR1 SGHAT and CDR2 FQNNGV come from the germline V gene. CDR3 nucleotide sequence: TGTGCCAGCAGCTTAAACGCCCGGGACAGCTACAATGAGCAGTTCTTC. It codes for CASSLNARDSYNEQFF.